The subject of this entry is one T cell receptor beta chain. This sample was taken from a study of control samples from healthy donors and cancer patients. Looked up from germline, CDR1 is WNHNN and CDR2 is SYGVQD (reference sequence). J gave up 11 bases and V 3 bases, and 10 bases lay outside the gene matches. This CDR3 spans 14 amino acids. Sequencing used immunoSEQ multiplex PCR; TCRdb keeps in-frame clones, though not all of them. Found here are some 150,000 clones, approximately 93% of them singletons; the top ten hold about 2.4%. The V gene is TRBV10-1, the J gene TRBJ2-3, with 8 bases matching TRBD2. Material for sequencing was blood. This receptor was identified in a man aged 45-65 years in good health. The CDR3, as DNA: TGCGCCAGCAGTGACCCCGCGGCGGGAGGAGGGCAGTATTTT. The encoded protein is CASSDPAAGGGQYF.